These 18 T cell receptor beta chains were sequenced from one sample in a study of a mutant IDH1 vaccine in newly diagnosed glioma. No antigen is known for these receptors. Time point: week 35, safety follow-up. Topical imiquimod was applied with each vaccine dose, which held 300 ug of mutant IDH1 20-mer peptide. Clones were sequenced by immunoSEQ multiplex PCR, and TCRdb holds only the in-frame ones, with some missing. The data hold approximately 31,000 clones, with just under 80% observed a single time. The sequences come from PBMCs, collected from a glioma patient whose treatment included an IDH1 peptide vaccine. These TCRs come from a middle-aged man with glioma. Some clones in this sample may be carry-over from other donors' samples.

The chain carries TRBV19 and TRBJ2-1; 8 positions agree with TRBD2. Germline CDR1 reads LNHDA; CDR2 reads SQIVND (reference sequence). CDR3 size: 14 residues. V shed 6 bases and J 3 bases; nucleotides not matched to a gene: 4. The CDR3 coding sequence is TGTGCCAGTAGAAGCGGGGGAGACTACAATGAGCAGTTCTTC. Translation: CASRSGGDYNEQFF.

This rearrangement joins TRBV18 to TRBJ1-2; 7 nucleotides line up with TRBD1. Germline V gives CDR1 KGHSH, CDR2 LQKENI. V dropped 3 bases and J dropped 0; count of bases not matched to a gene: 4. The length of the CDR3 is 15 residues. The CDR3 DNA sequence: TGTGCCAGCTCACCTGGACAGGAGGCTAACTATGGCTACACCTTC. Translated, it gives CASSPGQEANYGYTF.

This chain joins TRBV7-9 and TRBJ2-1, with TRBD2 identical over 12 bases. J gave up 8 bases and V 5 bases, and 10 bases lay outside the gene matches. The CDR3 sequence is 16 residues long. CDR1 and CDR2 from the germline V gene are SEHNR and FQNEAQ (reference sequence). In DNA, the CDR3 is TGTGCCAGCAGCGCGGACGGACTAGCGGGGATAGATGAGCAGTTCTTC. Its protein product is CASSADGLAGIDEQFF.

The V and J genes are TRBV6-5 and TRBJ1-5; D is possibly TRBD1 (6 bases). V was trimmed by 2 bases and J by 7 bases, leaving 6 bases between them. From germline, CDR1 is MNHEY and CDR2 SVGAGI. The CDR3 loop spans 12 amino acids. CDR3 in amino acids: CASSYQGQPQHF. Written as DNA, the CDR3 is TGTGCCAGCAGTTACCAGGGGCAGCCCCAGCATTTT.

The chain links TRBV27 to TRBJ2-7; D call uncertain. The CDR3 spans 15 residues. The V and J ends lost 5 bases and 2 bases respectively, with 16 bases between them. Germline-derived CDR1 and CDR2 are MNHEY and SMNVEV (reference sequence). Written as DNA, the CDR3 is TGTGCCAGCAGTCCTACCCGTAGCAGTACCTACGAGCAGTACTTC. Protein: CASSPTRSSTYEQYF.

The chain is built from TRBV28 and TRBJ2-6, with unresolved D. Germline V lookup: CDR1 MDHEN, CDR2 SYDVKM. V gave up 5 bases and J gave up 2 bases, with 10 bases separating them. This CDR3 has 15 residues. For the CDR3, the DNA is TGTGCCAGCAGTCCATTGGGGACTGGGGCCAACGTCCTGACTTTC. Translation: CASSPLGTGANVLTF.

V is TRBV4-1 and J is TRBJ2-7, with 7 bases aligning to TRBD1. Germline CDR1 MGHRA, CDR2 YSYEKL. V was pared by 0 bases and J by 6 bases, with 8 bases of the junction left unmatched. The length of the CDR3 is 15 residues. As DNA, the CDR3 is TGCGCCAGCAGCCAAGAAGACAGGGATTATAGCGAGCAGTACTTC. Translating gives CASSQEDRDYSEQYF.

In this sample, this clone is medium-sized. The chain uses TRBV27 and TRBJ1-2; D is ambiguous. V was pared by 5 bases and J by 8 bases, with 21 bases between. This CDR3 has 15 residues. Germline assignment: CDR1 MNHEY and CDR2 SMNVEV (reference sequence). CDR3 in amino acids: CASSPSALLALGYTF. CDR3 nucleotide sequence: TGTGCCAGCAGTCCGTCGGCACTGCTCGCATTAGGCTACACCTTC.

The chain links TRBV14 to TRBJ1-1; D is unresolved. The V end was cut by 4 bases, the J end by 1 base, with 13 bases between. Germline assignment: CDR1 SGHDN and CDR2 FVKESK. The CDR3 spans 15 residues. DNA for the CDR3: TGTGCCAGCAGCCCTAGAATGTGGACGAACACTGAAGCTTTCTTT. This gives the protein CASSPRMWTNTEAFF. The variable domain in full, with the rest retrieved from reference TRBV14 and TRBJ1-1, is EAGVTQFPSHSVIEKGQTVTLRCDPISGHDNLYWYRRVMGKEIKFLLHFVKESKQDESGMPNNRFLAERTGGTYSTLKVQPAELEDSGVYFCASSPRMWTNTEAFFGQGTRLTVV.

This sequence joins TRBV30 and TRBJ1-6; D is possibly TRBD1 (5 bases). The V gene's germline CDR1 is GTSNPN and CDR2 SVGIG (reference sequence). There are 12 residues in the CDR3. The V end lost 7 bases, the J end lost 9 bases, and 13 bases lay between the germline ends. The CDR3 sequence: CASKGGASPLHF. As DNA, the CDR3 is TGTGCCTCGAAAGGCGGGGCTTCACCCCTCCACTTT.

This rearrangement joins TRBV5-1 to TRBJ2-3; either TRBD1 or TRBD2 may fit D (5 bases each). This CDR3 spans 15 amino acids. V shed 0 bases and J shed 2 bases, with 10 bases lying between them. Germline CDR1 is SGHRS and CDR2 is YFSETQ. The CDR3: CASSLGGSITDTQYF. In nucleotides, the CDR3 is TGCGCCAGCAGCTTGGGGGGGAGTATCACAGATACGCAGTATTTT.

This clone was recorded only once. J is TRBJ1-1 and V is TRBV30; no clear D. CDR1 GTSNPN and CDR2 SVGIG come from the germline V gene (reference sequence). CDR3 length equals 11 residues. V lost 4 bases, J lost 0 bases, and 3 bases lay in between. In DNA form, the CDR3 reads TGTGCCTGGAATATGAACACTGAAGCTTTCTTT. This sequence encodes CAWNMNTEAFF.

V is TRBV30 and J is TRBJ1-1, with TRBD1 matching over 7 bases. Per the germline V gene, CDR1 is GTSNPN and CDR2 is SVGIG (reference sequence). The CDR3 is 12 residues long. The trim removed 3 bases at V and 6 bases at J, leaving 4 bases unmatched. CDR3 residues: CAWSRGFPEAFF. In nucleotides, the CDR3 is TGTGCCTGGAGCAGGGGGTTCCCTGAAGCTTTCTTT.

V and J are TRBV27 and TRBJ1-1; TRBD1 matches 7 bases. CDR1 MNHEY and CDR2 SMNVEV come from the germline V gene (reference sequence). This CDR3 has 15 residues. The V segment lost 6 bases and the J segment 0 bases; nucleotides outside the gene matches: 7. The DNA for the CDR3 is TGTGCCAGCAGGATGATCGGGACAGTGAACACTGAAGCTTTCTTT. Its protein is CASRMIGTVNTEAFF.

V and J are TRBV7-2 and TRBJ1-1, with TRBD1 matching 10 bases. The CDR3 has 17 amino acids. Germline trimming cut 7 bases from V and 7 bases from J; bases unmatched to any gene: 18. From germline, CDR1 is SGHTA and CDR2 FQGNSA. The CDR3 reads CASTPRGTGARRGEAFF. The CDR3 DNA is TGTGCCAGCACCCCCCGCGGGACAGGGGCCAGGAGGGGTGAAGCTTTCTTT.

The gene calls are TRBV11-2 and TRBJ2-7; TRBD1 or TRBD2 may be the D gene (6 bases each). The CDR3 runs 14 residues. Trimming removed 9 bases at V and 3 bases at J, with 18 bases between. The germline V gene has CDR1 SGHAT and CDR2 FQNNGV. The CDR3 DNA is TGTGCCAGTAAAGAACGGGGGCTGGTCTACGAGCAGTACTTC. Encoded protein: CASKERGLVYEQYF.

This clone occurred a few times. The CDR3 sequence: CASSEASGGQETQYF. The CDR3 DNA sequence: TGTGCCAGCAGTGAAGCTAGCGGGGGGCAAGAGACCCAGTACTTC. V is TRBV6-1 and J is TRBJ2-5, with 10 bases that match TRBD2. The germline V gene encodes CDR1 MNHNS and CDR2 SASEGT. V was clipped by 0 bases and J by 2 bases; unmatched bases: 0. This CDR3 region has 15 residues.

The gene calls are TRBV6-5 and TRBJ2-2; TRBD1 agrees at 9 bases. The germline V gene has CDR1 MNHEY and CDR2 SVGAGI. J gave up 5 bases and V 8 bases, and 6 bases lay outside the gene matches. CDR3 length: 14 amino acids. The CDR3 reads CASSPGQGTGELFF. The CDR3 DNA reads as TGTGCCAGCTCTCCCGGACAGGGGACCGGGGAGCTGTTTTTT.